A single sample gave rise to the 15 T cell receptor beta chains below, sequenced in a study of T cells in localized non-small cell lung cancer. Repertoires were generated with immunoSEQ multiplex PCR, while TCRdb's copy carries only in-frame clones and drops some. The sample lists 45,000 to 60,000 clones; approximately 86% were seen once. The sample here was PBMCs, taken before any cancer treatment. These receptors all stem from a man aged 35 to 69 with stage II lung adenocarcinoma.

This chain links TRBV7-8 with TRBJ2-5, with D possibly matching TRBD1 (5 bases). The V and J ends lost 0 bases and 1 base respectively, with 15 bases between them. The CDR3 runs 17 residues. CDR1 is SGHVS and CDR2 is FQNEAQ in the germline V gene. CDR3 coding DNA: TGTGCCAGCAGCTTAGCGTTAAACAGGAGATCCCAAGAGACCCAGTACTTC. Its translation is CASSLALNRRSQETQYF.

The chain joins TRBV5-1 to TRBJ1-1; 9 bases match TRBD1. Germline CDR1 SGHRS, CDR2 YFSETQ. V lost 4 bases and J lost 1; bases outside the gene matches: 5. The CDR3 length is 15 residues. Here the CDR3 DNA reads TGCGCCAGCAGCATAGGGACAGGGTCGAACACTGAAGCTTTCTTT. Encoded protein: CASSIGTGSNTEAFF.

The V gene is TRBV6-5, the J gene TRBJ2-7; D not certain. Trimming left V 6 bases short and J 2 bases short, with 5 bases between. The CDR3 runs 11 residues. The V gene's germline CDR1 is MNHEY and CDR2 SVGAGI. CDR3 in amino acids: CASSHPYEQYF. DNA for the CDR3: TGTGCCAGCAGCCATCCCTACGAGCAGTACTTC.

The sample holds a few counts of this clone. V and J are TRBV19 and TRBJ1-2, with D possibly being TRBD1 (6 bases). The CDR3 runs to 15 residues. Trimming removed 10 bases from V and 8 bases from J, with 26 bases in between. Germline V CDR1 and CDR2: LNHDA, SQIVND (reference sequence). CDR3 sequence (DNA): TGTGCCACCTCAACCCCCGGCCGGGGGGCGGAGGGCTACACCTTC. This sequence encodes CATSTPGRGAEGYTF.

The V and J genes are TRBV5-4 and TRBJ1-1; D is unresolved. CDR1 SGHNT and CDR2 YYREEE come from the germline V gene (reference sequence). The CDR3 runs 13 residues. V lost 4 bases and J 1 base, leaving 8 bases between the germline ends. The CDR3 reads CASSDGPNTEAFF. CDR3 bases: TGTGCCAGCAGCGATGGACCGAACACTGAAGCTTTCTTT.

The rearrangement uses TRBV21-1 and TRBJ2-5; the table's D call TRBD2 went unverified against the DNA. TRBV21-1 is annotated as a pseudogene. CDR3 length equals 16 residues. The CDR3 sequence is CASTLGTSGGQETQYF. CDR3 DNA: TGTGCCAGCACCCTCGGGACTAGCGGGGGGCAAGAGACCCAGTACTTC.

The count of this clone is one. CDR3 nucleotides: TGTGCCAGCTCACCGCAGGGGGGAGACACTGAAGCTTTCTTT. This encodes CASSPQGGDTEAFF. This chain links TRBV18 with TRBJ1-1; TRBD1 matches 7 bases. Looked up from germline, CDR1 is KGHSH and CDR2 is LQKENI. V lost 3 bases to trimming and J lost 3 bases; unmatched junction nucleotides: 4. This CDR3 is 14 amino acids long.

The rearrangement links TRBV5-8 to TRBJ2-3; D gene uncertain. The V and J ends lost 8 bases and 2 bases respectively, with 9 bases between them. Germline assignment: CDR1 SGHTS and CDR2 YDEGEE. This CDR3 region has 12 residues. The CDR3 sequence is CASSSFTDTQYF. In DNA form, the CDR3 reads TGTGCCAGTTCCAGCTTCACAGATACGCAGTATTTT. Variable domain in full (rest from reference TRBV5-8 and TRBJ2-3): EAGVTQSPTHLIKTRGQQATLRCSPISGHTSVYWYQQALGLGLQFLLWYDEGEERNRGNFPPRFSGRQFPNYSSELNVNALELEDSALYLCASSSFTDTQYFGPGTRLTVL.

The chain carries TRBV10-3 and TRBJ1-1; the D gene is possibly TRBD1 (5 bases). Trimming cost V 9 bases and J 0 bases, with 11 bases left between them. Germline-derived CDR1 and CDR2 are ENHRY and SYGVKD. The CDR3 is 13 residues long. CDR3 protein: CAIAGSLNTEAFF. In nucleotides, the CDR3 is TGTGCCATTGCAGGGTCCTTGAACACTGAAGCTTTCTTT.

CDR3 nucleotides: TGCGCCAGCAGCTTGGAACAGGCTGACGATACGCAGTATTTT. The encoded protein is CASSLEQADDTQYF. The chain links TRBV5-1 to TRBJ2-3; weak D call: TRBD1 (5 bases). Trimming pared 0 bases from V and 6 bases from J, leaving 11 bases between. CDR3 length equals 14 residues. The germline V gene encodes CDR1 SGHRS and CDR2 YFSETQ.

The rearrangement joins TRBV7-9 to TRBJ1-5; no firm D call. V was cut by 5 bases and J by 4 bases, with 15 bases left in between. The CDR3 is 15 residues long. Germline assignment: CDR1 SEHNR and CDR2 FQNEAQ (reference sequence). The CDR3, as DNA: TGTGCCAGCAGCCCGGCGGGAGCCGGTAATCAGCCCCAGCATTTT. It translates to CASSPAGAGNQPQHF. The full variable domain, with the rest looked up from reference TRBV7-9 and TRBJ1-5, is DTGVSQNPRHKITKRGQNVTFRCDPISEHNRLYWYRQTLGQGPEFLTYFQNEAQLEKSRLLSDRFSAERPKGSFSTLEIQRTEQGDSAMYLCASSPAGAGNQPQHFGDGTRLSIL.

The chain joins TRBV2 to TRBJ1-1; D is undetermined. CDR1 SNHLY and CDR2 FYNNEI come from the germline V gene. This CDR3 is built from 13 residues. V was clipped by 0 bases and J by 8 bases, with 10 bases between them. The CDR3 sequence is CASSEAGPREAFF. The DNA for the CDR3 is TGTGCCAGCAGTGAAGCAGGTCCCAGGGAAGCTTTCTTT. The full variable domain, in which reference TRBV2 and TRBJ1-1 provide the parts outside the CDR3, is EPEVTQTPSHQVTQMGQEVILRCVPISNHLYFYWYRQILGQKVEFLVSFYNNEISEKSEIFDDQFSVERPDGSNFTLKIRSTKLEDSAMYFCASSEAGPREAFFGQGTRLTVV.

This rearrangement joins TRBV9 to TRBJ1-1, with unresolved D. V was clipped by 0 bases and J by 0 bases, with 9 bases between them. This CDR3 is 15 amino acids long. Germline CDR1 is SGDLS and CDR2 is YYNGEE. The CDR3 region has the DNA TGTGCCAGCAGCGTAGGAGGTGGAATGAACACTGAAGCTTTCTTT. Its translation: CASSVGGGMNTEAFF.

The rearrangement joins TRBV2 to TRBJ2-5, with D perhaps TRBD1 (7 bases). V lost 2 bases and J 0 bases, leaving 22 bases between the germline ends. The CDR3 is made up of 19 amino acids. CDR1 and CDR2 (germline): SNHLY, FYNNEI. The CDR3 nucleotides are TGTGCCAGCAGTGAATTATCGGGGGACCCGGGACAGTACCAAGAGACCCAGTACTTC. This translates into CASSELSGDPGQYQETQYF.

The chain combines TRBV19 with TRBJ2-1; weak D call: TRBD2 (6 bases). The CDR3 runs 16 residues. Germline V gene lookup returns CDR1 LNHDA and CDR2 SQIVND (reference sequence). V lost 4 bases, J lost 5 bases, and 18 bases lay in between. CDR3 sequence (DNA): TGTGCCAGTAGTAAAGGCCGGGACTTGGGTAACAATGAGCAGTTCTTC. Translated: CASSKGRDLGNNEQFF.